Listed here are 25 T cell receptor beta chains from one sample, sequenced in a study of early T cells in non-severe SARS-CoV-2 infection. TCRdb used MiXCR to reprocess the 5' RACE reads, holding one entry per CDR3 protein. Of 35,000 to 45,000 distinct CDR3 sequences in the sample, almost 6% were seen once. The sample was whole blood. Receptor source: an adult who was a healthcare worker with PCR-confirmed SARS-CoV-2 infection or an uninfected control (not recorded which).

This clonotype is medium-sized within its sample. V is TRBV6-1 and J is TRBJ2-1, with 7 bases aligning to TRBD1. Germline values: CDR1 MNHNS, CDR2 SASEGT. V lost 6 bases and J lost 9; bases outside the gene matches: 8. The CDR3 is 13 amino acids. The CDR3 spells CASRVTGVGEQFF. CDR3 bases: TGTGCCAGCAGGGTAACAGGGGTGGGTGAGCAGTTCTTC.

This clonotype has at least ten counts. This chain links TRBV5-1 with TRBJ2-7; 8 bases are a match to TRBD1. Looked up from germline, CDR1 is SGHRS and CDR2 is YFSETQ. This CDR3 comprises 14 residues. V dropped 4 bases and J dropped 3; count of bases not matched to a gene: 6. CDR3 DNA: TGCGCCAGCAGCCCAAGGACAGGGAGCTACGAGCAGTACTTC. This gives the protein CASSPRTGSYEQYF.

At least ten counts were recorded for this clonotype. An end of the junction differs from the germline gene, which may be a read error. The CDR3 DNA reads TGTGCCAGCAGCTTAGGGTTTGGGGAGGCTAGCACTGATACGCAGTATTTT. Amino acids: CASSLGFGEASTDTQYF. The chain uses TRBV7-2 and TRBJ2-3; D is possibly TRBD2 (6 bases). CDR1 is SGHTA and CDR2 is FQGNSA in the germline V gene. The CDR3 has 17 amino acids.

A word on this clonotype: This clone may be a read error of a much larger clone one base away. The V gene is TRBV10-3, the J gene TRBJ2-7; perhaps TRBD1 as D (5 bases). The germline CDR1 and CDR2 sequences are ENHRY and SYGVKD. The CDR3 totals 13 residues. With 10 bases removed from V and 6 bases from J, the gap between germline ends came to 19 bases. The CDR3 nucleotides read TGTGCCACCACAGTCCGGTGGCAGGGCGAGCAGTACTTC. Translation: CATTVRWQGEQYF.

This clonotype was counted ten times or more. The V gene is TRBV29-1, the J gene TRBJ2-1, with a possible D match to TRBD2 (6 bases). This CDR3 contains 16 residues. From germline, CDR1 is SQVTM and CDR2 ANQGSEA. Trimming pared 3 bases from V and 0 bases from J, leaving 15 bases between. CDR3 in amino acids: CSVEDSGYSSYNEQFF. DNA for the CDR3: TGCAGCGTTGAGGATAGCGGATACAGCTCCTACAATGAGCAGTTCTTC.

This clonotype was detected many times. This sequence joins TRBV12-3 or TRBV12-4 and TRBJ1-2, with 7 nucleotides matching TRBD1. The CDR3 is 14 residues long. With 6 bases clipped from V and 5 bases from J, the junction kept 9 bases outside the gene matches. CDR3 DNA: TGTGCCAGCAGACGACAGGGACTAACATATGGCTACACCTTC. It encodes CASRRQGLTYGYTF.

The rearrangement uses TRBV7-9 and TRBJ2-5, with 7 bases matching TRBD2. Germline assignment: CDR1 SEHNR and CDR2 FQNEAQ (reference sequence). The CDR3 extends over 15 amino acids. With 5 bases clipped from V and 5 bases from J, the junction kept 11 bases outside the gene matches. CDR3: CASSAGPREGETQYF. In nucleotides, the CDR3 is TGTGCCAGCAGCGCCGGACCCAGGGAGGGTGAGACCCAGTACTTC.

Ten or more counts support this clonotype. This rearrangement joins TRBV5-1 to TRBJ1-5; the D is unclear. Trimming stripped 4 bases from V and 2 bases from J, with 10 bases between. Germline V lookup: CDR1 SGHRS, CDR2 YFSETQ. This CDR3 is 14 amino acids long. The chain's CDR3 is CASSPFGGNQPQHF. CDR3 coding DNA: TGCGCCAGCAGCCCCTTCGGGGGCAATCAGCCCCAGCATTTT.

This clonotype came up many times. The CDR3 DNA reads as TGTGCCTGGACGAACGGTGGGGATGGACCCCAGCATTTT. This encodes CAWTNGGDGPQHF. The chain joins TRBV30 to TRBJ1-5; D is unclear. Germline CDR1 reads GTSNPN; CDR2 reads SVGIG (reference sequence). Trimming pared 4 bases from V and 10 bases from J, leaving 17 bases between. This CDR3 spans 13 amino acids. The complete variable domain, with remaining parts taken from reference TRBV30 and TRBJ1-5, reads SQTIHQWPATLVQPVGSPLSLECTVEGTSNPNLYWYRQAAGRGLQLLFYSVGIGQISSEVPQNLSASRPQDRQFILSSKKLLLSDSGFYLCAWTNGGDGPQHFGDGTRLSIL.

This clonotype has ten or more counts. This sequence joins TRBV9 and TRBJ1-3; 9 bases match TRBD1. The CDR3 totals 14 residues. Germline V gene lookup returns CDR1 SGDLS and CDR2 YYNGEE. V trimming: 3 bases; J trimming: 4 bases; junction bases outside the gene matches: 2. The CDR3 nucleotides read TGTGCCAGCAGCGAACAGGGGGCGGGAAACACCATATATTTT. It encodes CASSEQGAGNTIYF.

A note on this clonotype: The junction shows a germline mismatch at one end, possibly a read error. The chain uses TRBV12-3 or TRBV12-4 and TRBJ2-1; D is unresolved. This CDR3 is built from 11 residues. The CDR3 loop is CASTRRDFPIF. CDR3 bases: TGTGCCAGCACCCGGAGAGATTTCCCGATCTTC.

This clonotype showed up many times. This chain connects TRBV6-6 to TRBJ1-5; the D gene is possibly TRBD1 (6 bases). CDR3 length: 16 residues. The germline V gene encodes CDR1 MNHNY and CDR2 SVGAGI (reference sequence). V gave up 5 bases and J gave up 6 bases, with 20 bases separating them. As DNA, the CDR3 is TGTGCCAGCAGTCCGGGACATGGAAGGATAAGTCAGCCCCAGCATTTT. Translation: CASSPGHGRISQPQHF.

Ten or more counts support this clonotype. The gene calls are TRBV4-2 and TRBJ2-7; D gene ambiguous. Germline V gives CDR1 LGHNA, CDR2 YNFKEQ. Between the trimmed V and J ends, which lost 4 bases and 3 bases, there was a span of 16 bases. This CDR3 region has 15 residues. The CDR3 nucleotides read TGTGCCAGCAGCCCCTCCGGAACAACGGGCTACGAGCAGTACTTC. Translated: CASSPSGTTGYEQYF.

Many counts were recorded for this clonotype. The chain employs TRBV19 and TRBJ1-4, with a possible D match to TRBD1 (6 bases). The length of the CDR3 is 15 residues. Germline CDR1 is LNHDA and CDR2 is SQIVND (reference sequence). Trimming shortened V by 5 bases and J by 3 bases, and 13 bases separated the two germline ends. The chain's CDR3 is CASSATGIPNEKLFF. Written as DNA, the CDR3 is TGTGCCAGTAGTGCTACAGGGATACCTAATGAAAAACTGTTTTTT.

This clonotype was observed at least ten times. J is TRBJ1-1 and V is TRBV6-5, with a weak D call TRBD1 (5 bases). Deletions cut 7 bases from V and 11 bases from J, with 14 bases between. The germline CDR1 and CDR2 sequences are MNHEY and SVGAGI. CDR3 length: 11 residues. The CDR3 reads CASISRDWAFF. The CDR3 bases are TGTGCCAGCATCTCGAGGGACTGGGCTTTCTTT.

In its sample, this clonotype was seen many times. V gene TRBV9 combines with J gene TRBJ2-7, with 7 nucleotides matching TRBD2. Germline V lookup: CDR1 SGDLS, CDR2 YYNGEE. Trimming removed 4 bases from V and 1 base from J; junction bases left unmatched: 2. This CDR3 is built from 13 residues. The DNA of the CDR3 is TGTGCCAGCAGCCCGGGGGGTTCCTACGAGCAGTACTTC. Encoded protein: CASSPGGSYEQYF.

This clonotype was detected ten times or more. The chain combines TRBV27 with TRBJ2-5; 7 bases match TRBD2. With 2 bases clipped from V and 1 base from J, the junction kept 7 bases outside the gene matches. The length of the CDR3 is 16 residues. CDR1 is MNHEY, CDR2 SMNVEV, per germline (reference sequence). CDR3 nucleotide sequence: TGTGCCAGCAGTTTAGGGAGGGGCATCCCCCAAGAGACCCAGTACTTC. Translated: CASSLGRGIPQETQYF.

This clonotype has at least ten counts. This rearrangement joins TRBV5-1 to TRBJ2-5; 7 nucleotides align to TRBD1. This CDR3 is built from 14 residues. The ends lost 3 bases at V and 4 bases at J; junction bases unmatched: 6. Per the germline V gene, CDR1 is SGHRS and CDR2 is YFSETQ. The CDR3 DNA reads as TGCGCCAGCAGCTCAACAGGGGCCAGAGAGACCCAGTACTTC. It translates to CASSSTGARETQYF.

This clonotype was counted at least ten times. This sequence joins TRBV7-2 and TRBJ2-1, with no clear D. Trimming pared 1 base from V and 2 bases from J, leaving 15 bases between. From germline, CDR1 is SGHTA and CDR2 FQGNSA. The CDR3 spans 17 residues. The CDR3 protein is CASSLVGRPGPYNEQFF. Written as DNA, the CDR3 is TGTGCCAGCAGCTTAGTAGGGCGACCGGGCCCCTACAATGAGCAGTTCTTC.

The sample holds many counts of this clonotype. The chain combines TRBV7-8 with TRBJ1-4; D is perhaps TRBD1 (6 bases). This CDR3 comprises 14 residues. The germline V and J ends were trimmed by 7 bases and 5 bases, with 14 bases remaining between them. CDR1 SGHVS and CDR2 FQNEAQ come from the germline V gene. CDR3 coding DNA: TGTGCCAGCACCACAGACAGGCGGAATGAAAAACTGTTTTTT. Protein sequence: CASTTDRRNEKLFF.

This clonotype was observed many times. The chain links TRBV5-1 to TRBJ2-7; D not certain. Germline V gene data show CDR1 as SGHRS and CDR2 as YFSETQ. The ends were cut back, 1 base at V and 1 base at J, with 12 bases in the middle. There are 15 residues in the CDR3. The CDR3 sequence: CASSLNGPPSYEQYF. The DNA of the CDR3 is TGCGCCAGCAGCTTGAACGGACCTCCTTCCTACGAGCAGTACTTC.

Many counts were recorded for this clonotype. The chain links TRBV6-2 or TRBV6-3 to TRBJ2-7; no firm D call. Germline V gene lookup returns CDR1 MNHEY and CDR2 SVGEGT. The CDR3 is made up of 11 amino acids. V lost 5 bases, J lost 3 bases, and 5 bases lay in between. The CDR3 DNA follows: TGTGCCAGCAGTCCCTTCTACGAGCAGTACTTC. It codes for CASSPFYEQYF.

At least ten counts were recorded for this clonotype. The chain couples TRBV30 to TRBJ2-1; no clear D. The CDR3 covers 12 residues. The V end was cut by 0 bases, the J end by 8 bases, with 8 bases between. Germline CDR1 GTSNPN, CDR2 SVGIG (reference sequence). CDR3 sequence reads: CAWSVQLHEQFF. The DNA for the CDR3 is TGTGCCTGGAGTGTCCAGCTCCATGAGCAGTTCTTC. The variable domain in full, completed from reference TRBV30 and TRBJ2-1, reads SQTIHQWPATLVQPVGSPLSLECTVEGTSNPNLYWYRQAAGRGLQLLFYSVGIGQISSEVPQNLSASRPQDRQFILSSKKLLLSDSGFYLCAWSVQLHEQFFGPGTRLTVL.

In this sample, this clonotype turned up many times. This sequence joins TRBV7-2 and TRBJ1-2, with 7 bases lining up with TRBD1. V shed 1 base, J shed 8 bases, and the junction held 10 bases outside the gene matches. This CDR3 contains 15 residues. Germline V gene sequence: CDR1 SGHTA, CDR2 FQGNSA. CDR3 region: CASSLGPDRSGGYTF. The CDR3 DNA reads TGTGCCAGCAGCTTAGGACCGGACAGGTCTGGGGGCTACACCTTC.

The table lists this clonotype with many counts. CDR3 in DNA: TGTGCCAGCAGCATAGAAAAGACAGGGGGTGGCTACACCTTC. Its protein is CASSIEKTGGGYTF. The chain combines TRBV12-3 or TRBV12-4 with TRBJ1-2; 9 bases fit TRBD1. This CDR3 has 14 amino acids. J lost 7 bases, V lost 6 bases, and 9 bases had no gene match.